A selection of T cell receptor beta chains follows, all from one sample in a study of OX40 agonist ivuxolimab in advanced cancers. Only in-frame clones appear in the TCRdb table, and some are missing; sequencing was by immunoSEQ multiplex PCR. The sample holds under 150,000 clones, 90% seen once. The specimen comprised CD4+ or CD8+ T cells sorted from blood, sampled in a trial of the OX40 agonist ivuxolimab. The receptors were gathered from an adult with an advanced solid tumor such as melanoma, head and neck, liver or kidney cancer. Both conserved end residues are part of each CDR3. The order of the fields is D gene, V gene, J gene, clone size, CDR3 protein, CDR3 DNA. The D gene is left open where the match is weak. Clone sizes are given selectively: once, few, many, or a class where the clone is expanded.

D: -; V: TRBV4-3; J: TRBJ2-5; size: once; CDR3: CASSQDRKETQYF; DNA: TGCGCCAGCAGCCAGGACAGAAAGGAGACCCAGTACTTC
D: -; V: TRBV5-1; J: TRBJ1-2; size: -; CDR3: CASSLVAQGRGYTF; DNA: TGCGCCAGCAGCTTGGTAGCACAGGGTCGTGGCTACACCTTC
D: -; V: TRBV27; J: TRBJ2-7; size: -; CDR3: CASSLGEYYEQYF; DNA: TGTGCCAGCAGTTTAGGCGAGTACTACGAGCAGTACTTC
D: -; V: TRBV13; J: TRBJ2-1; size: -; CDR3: CASSFPSLGYGYNEQFF; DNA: TGTGCCAGCAGCTTCCCCTCACTAGGTTACGGTTACAATGAGCAGTTCTTC
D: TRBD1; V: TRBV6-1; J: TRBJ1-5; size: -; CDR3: CASSAPTGSKPQHF; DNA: TGTGCCAGCAGTGCACCGACAGGGTCTAAGCCCCAGCATTTT
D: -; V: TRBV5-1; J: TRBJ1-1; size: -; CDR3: CASSLDPVNTEAFF; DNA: TGCGCCAGCAGCCTGGACCCCGTGAACACTGAAGCTTTCTTT
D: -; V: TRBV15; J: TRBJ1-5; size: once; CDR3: CATSRGPGRLSNQPQHF; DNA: TGTGCCACCAGCAGGGGGCCGGGACGGCTTAGCAATCAGCCCCAGCATTTT
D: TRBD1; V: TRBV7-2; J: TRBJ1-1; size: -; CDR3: CASSPDRGGDTEAFF; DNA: TGTGCCAGCAGCCCGGACAGGGGAGGGGACACTGAAGCTTTCTTT
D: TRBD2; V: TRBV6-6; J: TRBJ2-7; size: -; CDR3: CASSRVAGAIYEQYF; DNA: TGTGCCAGCAGTCGAGTAGCGGGAGCTATCTACGAGCAGTACTTC
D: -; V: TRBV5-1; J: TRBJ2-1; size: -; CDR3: CASSFRTEGNEQFF; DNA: TGCGCCAGCAGCTTCCGGACAGAAGGGAATGAGCAGTTCTTC
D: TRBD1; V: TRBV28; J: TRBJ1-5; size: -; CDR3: CASSLPRQGGINQPQHF; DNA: TGTGCCAGCAGTTTACCCCGACAGGGAGGGATCAATCAGCCCCAGCATTTT
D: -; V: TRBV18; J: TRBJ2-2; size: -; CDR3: CASSPMGATNTGELFF; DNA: TGTGCCAGCTCACCAATGGGGGCCACGAACACCGGGGAGCTGTTTTTT
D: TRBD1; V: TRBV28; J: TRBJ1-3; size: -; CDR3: CASTSEGQGRNTIYF; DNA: TGTGCCAGCACCTCAGAGGGACAGGGTCGAAACACCATATATTTT
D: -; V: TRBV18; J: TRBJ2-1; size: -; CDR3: CASSPPVGYNEQFF; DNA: TGTGCCAGCTCACCACCGGTCGGCTACAATGAGCAGTTCTTC
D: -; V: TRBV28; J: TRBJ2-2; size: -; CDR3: CASLAGPITGELFF; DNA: TGTGCCAGCTTGGCAGGCCCTATCACCGGGGAGCTGTTTTTT
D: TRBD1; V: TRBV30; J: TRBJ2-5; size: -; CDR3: CAWSVGGTGGYYQETQYF; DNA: TGTGCCTGGAGTGTCGGTGGGACAGGGGGCTATTACCAAGAGACCCAGTACTTC
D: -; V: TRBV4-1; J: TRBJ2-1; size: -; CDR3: CASSQDRVGGQFF; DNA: TGCGCCAGCAGCCAAGATCGGGTAGGGGGGCAGTTCTTC
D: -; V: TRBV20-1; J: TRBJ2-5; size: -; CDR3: CSAKSETQYF; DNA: TGCAGTGCTAAGAGCGAGACCCAGTACTTC
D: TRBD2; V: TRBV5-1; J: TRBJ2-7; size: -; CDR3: CASSTLAGGPYEQYF; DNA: TGCGCCAGCAGCACCTTAGCGGGAGGACCCTACGAGCAGTACTTC
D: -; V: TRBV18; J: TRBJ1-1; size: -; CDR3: CASSPRRWDPEAFF; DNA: TGTGCCAGCTCACCACGAAGATGGGATCCTGAAGCTTTCTTT
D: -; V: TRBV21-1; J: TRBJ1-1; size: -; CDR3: CASSKGVDRGHTEAFF; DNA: TGTGCCAGCAGCAAAGGTGTAGACAGGGGGCACACTGAAGCTTTCTTT
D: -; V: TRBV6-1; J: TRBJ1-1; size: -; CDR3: CASIRGGTSTEAFF; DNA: TGTGCCAGCATCCGAGGTGGGACAAGCACTGAAGCTTTCTTT
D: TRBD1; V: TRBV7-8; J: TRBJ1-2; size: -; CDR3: CASSPLRGPGYTF; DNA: TGTGCCAGCAGCCCCCTTAGGGGGCCAGGCTACACCTTC
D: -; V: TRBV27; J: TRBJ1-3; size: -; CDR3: CASSLKGTGNTIYF; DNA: TGTGCCAGCAGTTTAAAAGGGACTGGAAACACCATATATTTT
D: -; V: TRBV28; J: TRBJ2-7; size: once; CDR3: CASNLPYMGYEQYF; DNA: TGTGCCAGCAATTTACCTTACATGGGCTACGAGCAGTACTTC
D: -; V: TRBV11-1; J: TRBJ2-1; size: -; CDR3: CASSPVRVGNEQFF; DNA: TGTGCCAGCAGCCCCGTTCGGGTAGGCAATGAGCAGTTCTTC
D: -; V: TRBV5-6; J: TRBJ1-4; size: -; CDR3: CASSLLGQDNEKLFF; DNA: TGTGCCAGCAGCTTGCTAGGCCAGGATAATGAAAAACTGTTTTTT